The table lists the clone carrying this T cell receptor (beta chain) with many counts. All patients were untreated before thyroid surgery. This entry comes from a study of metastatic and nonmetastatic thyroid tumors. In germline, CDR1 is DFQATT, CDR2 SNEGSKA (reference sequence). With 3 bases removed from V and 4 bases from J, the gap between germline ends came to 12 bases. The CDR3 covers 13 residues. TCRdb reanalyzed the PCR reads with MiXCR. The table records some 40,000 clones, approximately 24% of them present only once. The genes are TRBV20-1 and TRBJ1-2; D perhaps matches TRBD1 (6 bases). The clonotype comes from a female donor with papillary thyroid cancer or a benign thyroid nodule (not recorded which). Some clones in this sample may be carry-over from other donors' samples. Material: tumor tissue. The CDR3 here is CSASTPDSYGYTF. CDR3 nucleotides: TGCAGTGCTAGTACCCCGGACAGCTATGGCTACACCTTC.